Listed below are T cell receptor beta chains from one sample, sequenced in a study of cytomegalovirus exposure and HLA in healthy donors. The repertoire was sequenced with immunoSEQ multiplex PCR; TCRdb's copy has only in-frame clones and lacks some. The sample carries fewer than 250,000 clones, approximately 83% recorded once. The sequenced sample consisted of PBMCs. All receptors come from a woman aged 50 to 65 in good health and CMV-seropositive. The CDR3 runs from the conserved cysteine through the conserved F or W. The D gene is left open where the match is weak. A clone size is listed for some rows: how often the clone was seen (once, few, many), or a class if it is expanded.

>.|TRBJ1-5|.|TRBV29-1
CSVAVGVGQPQHF
TGCAGCGTTGCGGTAGGGGTTGGTCAGCCCCAGCATTTT
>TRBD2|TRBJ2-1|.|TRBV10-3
CAISESLTSGGMDEQFF
TGTGCCATCAGTGAGTCCCTGACTAGCGGGGGTATGGATGAGCAGTTCTTC
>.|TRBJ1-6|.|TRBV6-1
CASSEGRDGGSPLHF
TGTGCCAGCAGTGAAGGAAGGGACGGGGGATCACCCCTCCACTTT
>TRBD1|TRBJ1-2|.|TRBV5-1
CASSSRDRSYGYTF
TGCGCCAGCAGCTCCAGGGACAGGAGTTATGGCTACACCTTC
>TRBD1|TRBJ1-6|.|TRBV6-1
CASSAGQGGTNSPLHF
TGTGCCAGCAGTGCTGGACAGGGGGGGACTAATTCACCCCTCCACTTT
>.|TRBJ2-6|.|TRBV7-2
CASSFSGSSGANVLTF
TGTGCCAGCAGCTTTTCAGGGTCCTCTGGGGCCAACGTCCTGACTTTC
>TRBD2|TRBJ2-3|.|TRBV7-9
CASPLAGGSLGTDTQYF
TGTGCCAGCCCACTAGCGGGGGGCTCGCTGGGCACAGATACGCAGTATTTT
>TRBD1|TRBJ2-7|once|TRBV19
CASSLQGDSYEQYF
TGTGCCAGTAGCCTTCAGGGGGATTCTTACGAGCAGTACTTC
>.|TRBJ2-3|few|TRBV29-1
CSVSVTDTQYF
TGCAGCGTTTCCGTCACAGATACGCAGTATTTT
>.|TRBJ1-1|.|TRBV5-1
CASSLAGSANTEAFF
TGCGCCAGCAGCTTGGCGGGGTCGGCGAACACTGAAGCTTTCTTT
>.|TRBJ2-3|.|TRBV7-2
CASSLARSPSTDTQYF
TGTGCCAGCAGCTTAGCCCGGTCCCCTAGCACAGATACGCAGTATTTT
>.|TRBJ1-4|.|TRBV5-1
CASSLPLGTSNEKLFF
TGCGCCAGCAGCTTGCCCCTCGGGACAAGTAATGAAAAACTGTTTTTT
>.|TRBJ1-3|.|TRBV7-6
CASSALDSLSGNTIYF
TGTGCCAGCAGCGCGCTGGACAGCTTATCTGGAAACACCATATATTTT
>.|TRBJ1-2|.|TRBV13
CASSLDRATRPYGYTF
TGTGCCAGCAGCTTGGACAGAGCGACTCGTCCCTATGGCTACACCTTC
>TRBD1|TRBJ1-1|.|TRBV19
CASTPAADRGLTEAFF
TGTGCCAGTACTCCCGCAGCAGACAGGGGCTTGACTGAAGCTTTCTTT
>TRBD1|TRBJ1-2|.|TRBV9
CASSVGTGRDYGYTF
TGTGCCAGCAGCGTGGGGACAGGCCGGGACTATGGCTACACCTTC
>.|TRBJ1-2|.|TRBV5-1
CASRDSFYGYTF
TGCGCCAGCAGGGACAGTTTCTATGGCTACACCTTC
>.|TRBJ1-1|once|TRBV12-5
CASGVDILTEAFF
TGTGCTAGTGGGGTGGACATTCTTACTGAAGCTTTCTTT
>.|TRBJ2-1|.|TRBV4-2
CASSPRLDNEQFF
TGTGCCAGCAGCCCCAGACTAGACAATGAGCAGTTCTTC
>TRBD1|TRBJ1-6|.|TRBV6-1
CASRQTGLNSPLHF
TGTGCCAGCAGACAGACAGGGCTTAATTCACCCCTCCACTTT
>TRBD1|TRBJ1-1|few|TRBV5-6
CASSSSGTGGTEAFF
TGTGCCAGCAGCTCCTCCGGGACAGGGGGCACTGAAGCTTTCTTT
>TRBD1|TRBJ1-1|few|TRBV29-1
CSATRDSMNTEAFF
TGCAGCGCCACTCGGGACAGCATGAACACTGAAGCTTTCTTT